The 7 T cell receptor beta chains in this list originate from one sample, sequenced in a study of blood T cell repertoires in COVID-19. Repertoires were generated with immunoSEQ multiplex PCR, while TCRdb's copy carries only in-frame clones and drops some. The sample lists around 160,000 clones; 80% to 90% were seen once. The specimen was peripheral blood. All receptors come from a man in his fifties or sixties with acute or convalescent COVID-19.

This clone has just a few counts. The chain carries TRBV9 and TRBJ2-5; 14 bases are shared with TRBD2. J gave up 5 bases and V 3 bases, and 21 bases lay outside the gene matches. The CDR3 totals 21 residues. The germline V gene encodes CDR1 SGDLS and CDR2 YYNGEE. The CDR3 DNA is TGTGCCAGCAGCGCCAATCCACGGGGCCCAGGACTAGCGGGAGGCCCGGAGACCCAGTACTTC. As protein: CASSANPRGPGLAGGPETQYF.

The J gene is TRBJ1-5, the V gene TRBV7-3, with a tentative D call TRBD1 (5 bases). V lost 11 bases and J lost 2, with 22 bases in between. The CDR3 spans 16 residues. CDR1 and CDR2 from the germline V gene are SGHTA and FQGTGA. The chain's CDR3 is CAPKPLRGRGNQPQHF. CDR3 DNA: TGTGCCCCCAAGCCCCTACGGGGGAGAGGCAATCAGCCCCAGCATTTT.

The CDR3 coding sequence is TGTGCCAGCAGCTTCTTCGGTCAGCCCCAGCATTTT. This sequence encodes CASSFFGQPQHF. The rearrangement uses TRBV13 and TRBJ1-5; no reliable D call. The V and J ends lost 3 bases and 6 bases respectively, with 6 bases between them. The CDR3 has 12 residues. Per the germline V gene, CDR1 is PRHDT and CDR2 is FYEKMQ (reference sequence).

The table lists this clone with a count of one. The chain employs TRBV7-2 and TRBJ2-3; D remains unclear. The CDR3 extends over 17 amino acids. Trimming took 2 bases from V and 0 from J, leaving 15 bases between them. The germline V gene has CDR1 SGHTA and CDR2 FQGNSA. DNA for the CDR3: TGTGCCAGCAGCTTACGGTGGTTCTCCTCTAGCACAGATACGCAGTATTTT. It yields the protein CASSLRWFSSSTDTQYF.

This sequence joins TRBV19 and TRBJ1-2; 8 positions agree with TRBD1. CDR1 is LNHDA and CDR2 is SQIVND in the germline V gene (reference sequence). The CDR3 has 14 amino acids. Unmatched junction bases numbered 5, after V lost 4 bases and J lost 4 bases. CDR3 coding DNA: TGTGCCAGTAGTACGGGACAGGTACGCTATGGCTACACCTTC. Encoded protein: CASSTGQVRYGYTF. Drawing the rest from reference TRBV19 and TRBJ1-2, the complete variable domain is DGGITQSPKYLFRKEGQNVTLSCEQNLNHDAMYWYRQDPGQGLRLIYYSQIVNDFQKGDIAEGYSVSREKKESFPLTVTSAQKNPTAFYLCASSTGQVRYGYTFGSGTRLTVV.

This clone was observed a single time. The chain links TRBV7-3 to TRBJ2-5; the match to TRBD2 covers 8 bases. Looked up from germline, CDR1 is SGHTA and CDR2 is FQGTGA. The CDR3 consists of 15 residues. V shed 3 bases, J shed 0 bases, and the junction held 3 bases outside the gene matches. Here the CDR3 DNA reads TGTGCCAGCAGCTTCGGCGGGAGGTACCAAGAGACCCAGTACTTC. It encodes CASSFGGRYQETQYF.

The CDR3: CASSSGPGQGTGETQYF. DNA of the CDR3: TGTGCCAGCAGCTCGGGACCGGGACAGGGGACGGGGGAGACCCAGTACTTC. The V and J genes are TRBV5-4 and TRBJ2-5, with TRBD1 identical over 10 bases. The CDR3 is made up of 17 amino acids. Unmatched junction bases numbered 13, after V lost 3 bases and J lost 5 bases. Germline assignment: CDR1 SGHNT and CDR2 YYREEE (reference sequence).